The T cell receptor (beta chain) under discussion was sequenced for a study of T-cell reconstitution after alpha-beta-depleted transplantation in children. Using unique molecular identifiers, the investigators prepared the TCRbeta library. TCRdb recomputed calls from the PCR reads with MiXCR, one row per CDR3 protein. The data contain around 600,000 distinct CDR3 sequences, approximately 10% of them seen just once; the ten biggest clones take up less than 5%. The CDR3 has 13 residues. The germline CDR1 and CDR2 sequences are MRHNA and SNTAGT. Trimming shortened V by 2 bases and J by 6 bases, and 8 bases separated the two germline ends.

The chain links TRBV6-4 to TRBJ2-1; D is perhaps TRBD2 (6 bases). The TCR comes from a human donor who donated a stem cell graft to a child with acute myeloid leukemia. The material was PBMCs from the stem cell graft donor, obtained from the stem cell graft. CDR3 protein: CASSDELANEQFF. As DNA, the CDR3 is TGTGCCAGCAGTGACGAACTAGCCAATGAGCAGTTCTTC.